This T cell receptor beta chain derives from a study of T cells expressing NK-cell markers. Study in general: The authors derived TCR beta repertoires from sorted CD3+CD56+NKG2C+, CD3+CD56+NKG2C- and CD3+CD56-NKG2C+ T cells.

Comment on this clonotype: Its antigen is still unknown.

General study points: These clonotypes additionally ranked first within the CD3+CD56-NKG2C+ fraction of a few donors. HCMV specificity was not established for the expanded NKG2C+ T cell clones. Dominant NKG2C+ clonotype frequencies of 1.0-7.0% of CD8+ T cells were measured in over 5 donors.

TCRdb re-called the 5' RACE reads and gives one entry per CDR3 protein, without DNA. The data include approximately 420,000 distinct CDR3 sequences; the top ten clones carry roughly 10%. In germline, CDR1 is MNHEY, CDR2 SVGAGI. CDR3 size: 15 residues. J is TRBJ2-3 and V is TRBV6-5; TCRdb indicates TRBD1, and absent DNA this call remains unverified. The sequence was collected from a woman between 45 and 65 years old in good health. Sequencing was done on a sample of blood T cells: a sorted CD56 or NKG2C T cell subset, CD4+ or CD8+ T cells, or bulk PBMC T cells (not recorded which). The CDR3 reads CASSGGDRVTDTQYF.